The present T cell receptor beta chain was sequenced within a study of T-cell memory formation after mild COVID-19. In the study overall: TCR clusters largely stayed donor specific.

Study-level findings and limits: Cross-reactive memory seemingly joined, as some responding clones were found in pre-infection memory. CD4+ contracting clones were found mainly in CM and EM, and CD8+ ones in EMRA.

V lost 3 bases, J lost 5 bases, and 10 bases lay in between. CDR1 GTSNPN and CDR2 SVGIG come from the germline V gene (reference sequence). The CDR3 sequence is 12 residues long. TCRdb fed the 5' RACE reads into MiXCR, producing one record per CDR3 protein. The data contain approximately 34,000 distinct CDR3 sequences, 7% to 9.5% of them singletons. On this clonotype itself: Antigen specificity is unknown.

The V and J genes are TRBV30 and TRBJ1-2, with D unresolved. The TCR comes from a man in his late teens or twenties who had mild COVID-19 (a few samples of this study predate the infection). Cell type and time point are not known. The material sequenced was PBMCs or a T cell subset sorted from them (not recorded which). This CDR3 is CAWSRQAYGYTF. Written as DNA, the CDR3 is TGTGCCTGGAGCAGGCAGGCATATGGCTACACCTTC.